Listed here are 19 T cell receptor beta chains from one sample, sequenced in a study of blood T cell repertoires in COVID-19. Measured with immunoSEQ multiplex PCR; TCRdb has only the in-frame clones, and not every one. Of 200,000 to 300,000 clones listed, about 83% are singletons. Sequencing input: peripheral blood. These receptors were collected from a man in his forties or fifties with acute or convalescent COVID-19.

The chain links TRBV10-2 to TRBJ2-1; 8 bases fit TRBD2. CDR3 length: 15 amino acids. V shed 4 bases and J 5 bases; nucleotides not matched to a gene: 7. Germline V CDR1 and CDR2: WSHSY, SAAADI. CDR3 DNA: TGCGCCAGCAGTGGGGGGCGGGAGGTCGACAATGAGCAGTTCTTC. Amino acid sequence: CASSGGREVDNEQFF.

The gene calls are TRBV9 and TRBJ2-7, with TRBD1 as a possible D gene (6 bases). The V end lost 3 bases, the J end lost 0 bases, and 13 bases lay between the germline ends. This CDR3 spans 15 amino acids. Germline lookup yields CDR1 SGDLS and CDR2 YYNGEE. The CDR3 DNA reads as TGTGCCAGCAGCGAGAGCGGACAGTTCTCCTACGAGCAGTACTTC. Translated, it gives CASSESGQFSYEQYF.

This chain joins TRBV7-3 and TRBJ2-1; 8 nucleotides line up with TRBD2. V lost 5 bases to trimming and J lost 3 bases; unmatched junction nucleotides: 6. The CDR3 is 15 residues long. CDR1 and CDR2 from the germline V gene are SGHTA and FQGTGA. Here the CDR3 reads CASSLISGIYNEQFF. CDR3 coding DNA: TGTGCCAGCAGCCTAATTAGCGGGATCTACAATGAGCAGTTCTTC.

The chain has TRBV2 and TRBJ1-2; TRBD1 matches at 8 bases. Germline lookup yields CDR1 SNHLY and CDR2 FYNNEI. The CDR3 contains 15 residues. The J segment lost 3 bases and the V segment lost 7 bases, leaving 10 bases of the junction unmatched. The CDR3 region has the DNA TGTGCCAGCACGGGGACAGGCGGCAATTACTATGGCTACACCTTC. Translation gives CASTGTGGNYYGYTF.

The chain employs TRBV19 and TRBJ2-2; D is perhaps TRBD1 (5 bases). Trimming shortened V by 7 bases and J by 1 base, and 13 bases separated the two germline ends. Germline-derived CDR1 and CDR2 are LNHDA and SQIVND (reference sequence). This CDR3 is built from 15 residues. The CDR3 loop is CASKPAGRNTGELFF. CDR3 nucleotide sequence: TGTGCCAGTAAACCAGCAGGGCGGAACACCGGGGAGCTGTTTTTT. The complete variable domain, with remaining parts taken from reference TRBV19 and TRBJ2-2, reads DGGITQSPKYLFRKEGQNVTLSCEQNLNHDAMYWYRQDPGQGLRLIYYSQIVNDFQKGDIAEGYSVSREKKESFPLTVTSAQKNPTAFYLCASKPAGRNTGELFFGEGSRLTVL.

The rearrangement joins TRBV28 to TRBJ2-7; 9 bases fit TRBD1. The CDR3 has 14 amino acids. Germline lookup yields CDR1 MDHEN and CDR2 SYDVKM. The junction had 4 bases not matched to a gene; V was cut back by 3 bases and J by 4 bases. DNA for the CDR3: TGTGCCAGCAGTTTCACAGGGGGCCGGTACGAGCAGTACTTC. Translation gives CASSFTGGRYEQYF.

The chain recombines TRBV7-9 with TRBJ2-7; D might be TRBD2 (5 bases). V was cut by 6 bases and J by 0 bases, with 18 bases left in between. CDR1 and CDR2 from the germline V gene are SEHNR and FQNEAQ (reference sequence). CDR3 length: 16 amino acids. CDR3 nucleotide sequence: TGTGCCAGCAGTAAAGTGTACCTTGGGAGCTCCTACGAGCAGTACTTC. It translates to CASSKVYLGSSYEQYF.

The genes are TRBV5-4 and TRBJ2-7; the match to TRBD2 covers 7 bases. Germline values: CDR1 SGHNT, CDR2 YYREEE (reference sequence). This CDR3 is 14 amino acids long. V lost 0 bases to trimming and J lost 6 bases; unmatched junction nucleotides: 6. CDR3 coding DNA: TGTGCCAGCAGCTTGGGGCGGCGGGGGATCGAGCAGTACTTC. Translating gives CASSLGRRGIEQYF.

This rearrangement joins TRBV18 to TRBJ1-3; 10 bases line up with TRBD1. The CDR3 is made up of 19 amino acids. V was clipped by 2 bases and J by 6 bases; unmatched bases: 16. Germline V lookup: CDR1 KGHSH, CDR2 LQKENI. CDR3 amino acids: CASSPNVWDRGQEANTIYF. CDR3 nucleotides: TGTGCCAGCTCACCAAACGTCTGGGACAGGGGACAGGAGGCAAACACCATATATTTT.

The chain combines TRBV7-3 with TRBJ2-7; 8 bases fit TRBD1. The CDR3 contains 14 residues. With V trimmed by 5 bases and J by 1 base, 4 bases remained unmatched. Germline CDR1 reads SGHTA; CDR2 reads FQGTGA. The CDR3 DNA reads TGTGCCAGCAGCCTGGACAGGGAATCCTACGAGCAGTACTTC. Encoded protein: CASSLDRESYEQYF. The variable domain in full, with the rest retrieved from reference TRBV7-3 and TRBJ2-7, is GAGVSQTPSNKVTEKGKYVELRCDPISGHTALYWYRQSLGQGPEFLIYFQGTGAADDSGLPNDRFFAVRPEGSVSTLKIQRTERGDSAVYLCASSLDRESYEQYFGPGTRLTVT.

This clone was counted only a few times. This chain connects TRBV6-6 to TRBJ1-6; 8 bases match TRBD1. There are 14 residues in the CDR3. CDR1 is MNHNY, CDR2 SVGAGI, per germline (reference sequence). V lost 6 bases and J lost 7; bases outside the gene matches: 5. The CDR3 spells CASSYRDRNSPLHF. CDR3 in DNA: TGTGCCAGCAGCTACCGGGACAGGAATTCACCCCTCCACTTT.

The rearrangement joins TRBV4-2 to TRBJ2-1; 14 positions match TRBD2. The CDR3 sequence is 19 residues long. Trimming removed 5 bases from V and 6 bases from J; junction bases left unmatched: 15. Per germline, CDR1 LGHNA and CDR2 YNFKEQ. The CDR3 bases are TGTGCCAGCAGCTTCAGACTAGCGGGAGGGCCAGATAGGCTCAATGAGCAGTTCTTC. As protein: CASSFRLAGGPDRLNEQFF.

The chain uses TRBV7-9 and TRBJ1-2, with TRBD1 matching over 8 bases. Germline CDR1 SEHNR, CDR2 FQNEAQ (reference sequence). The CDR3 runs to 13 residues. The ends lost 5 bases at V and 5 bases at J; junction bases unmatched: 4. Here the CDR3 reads CASSRQGFYGYTF. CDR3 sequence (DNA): TGTGCCAGCAGCCGACAGGGGTTTTATGGCTACACCTTC.

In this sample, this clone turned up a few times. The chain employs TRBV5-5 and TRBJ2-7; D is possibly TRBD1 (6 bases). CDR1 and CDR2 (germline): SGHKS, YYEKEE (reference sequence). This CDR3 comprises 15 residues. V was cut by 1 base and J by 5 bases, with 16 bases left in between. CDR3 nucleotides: TGTGCCAGCAGCTTGTCTCCAGGGGTACAGGACGAGCAGTACTTC. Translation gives CASSLSPGVQDEQYF. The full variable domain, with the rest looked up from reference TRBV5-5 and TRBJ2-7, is DAGVTQSPTHLIKTRGQQVTLRCSPISGHKSVSWYQQVLGQGPQFIFQYYEKEERGRGNFPDRFSARQFPNYSSELNVNALLLGDSALYLCASSLSPGVQDEQYFGPGTRLTVT.

This CDR3 is CASSLLHRSNSPLHF. For the CDR3, the DNA is TGTGCCAGCAGCTTGCTCCACAGGTCGAACTCACCCCTCCACTTT. The gene calls are TRBV5-6 and TRBJ1-6; D is possibly TRBD1 (5 bases). Germline V CDR1 and CDR2: SGHDT, YYEEEE. This CDR3 has 15 amino acids. Trimming cost V 1 base and J 10 bases, with 15 bases left between them.

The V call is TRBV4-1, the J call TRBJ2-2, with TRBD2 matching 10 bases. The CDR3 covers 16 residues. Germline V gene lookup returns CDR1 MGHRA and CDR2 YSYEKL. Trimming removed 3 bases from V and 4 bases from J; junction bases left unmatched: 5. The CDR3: CASSQPTSGVTGELFF. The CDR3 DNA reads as TGCGCCAGCAGCCAGCCTACTAGCGGGGTCACCGGGGAGCTGTTTTTT.

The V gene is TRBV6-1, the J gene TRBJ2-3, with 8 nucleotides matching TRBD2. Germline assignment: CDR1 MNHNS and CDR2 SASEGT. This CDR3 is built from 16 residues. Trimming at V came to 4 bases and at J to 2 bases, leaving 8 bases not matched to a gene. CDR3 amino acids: CASSGEREPHTDTQYF. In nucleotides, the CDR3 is TGTGCCAGCAGTGGAGAGCGGGAGCCCCACACAGATACGCAGTATTTT.

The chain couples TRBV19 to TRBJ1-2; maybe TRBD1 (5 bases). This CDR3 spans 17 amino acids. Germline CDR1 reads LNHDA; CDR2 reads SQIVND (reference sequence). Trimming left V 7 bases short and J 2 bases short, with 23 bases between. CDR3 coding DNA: TGTGCCAGTACCTATAACAGGTATCGCCGAAAGAACTATGGCTACACCTTC. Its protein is CASTYNRYRRKNYGYTF.

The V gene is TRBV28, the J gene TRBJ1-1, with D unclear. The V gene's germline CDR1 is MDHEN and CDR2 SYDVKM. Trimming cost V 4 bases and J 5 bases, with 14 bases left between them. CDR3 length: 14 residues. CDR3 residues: CASSSYRARTEAFF. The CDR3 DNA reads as TGTGCCAGCAGTTCCTATCGAGCACGAACTGAAGCTTTCTTT.